This T cell receptor beta chain was retrieved from a study of identical twins. CDR3 length equals 12 residues. Germline V CDR1 and CDR2: LGHDT, YNNKEL (reference sequence). The V and J ends lost 2 bases and 13 bases, in that order; junction bases with no gene match: 6. This clonotype was seen more than once but under ten times. TCRdb processed the 5' RACE reads anew with MiXCR; each CDR3 protein has one entry. The sample lists under 300,000 distinct CDR3 sequences; around 15% were seen once. This sequence was found in a woman aged 18 to 35 in good health. Sequencing used memory (CD45RO+) T cells sorted from blood. The chain combines TRBV3-1 with TRBJ2-7; 9 bases agree with TRBD1. CDR3 in amino acids: CASSQSPGQGYF. The CDR3 DNA is TGTGCCAGCAGCCAATCTCCGGGACAGGGCTACTTC.